Each of the 8 T cell receptor beta chains below was sequenced from the same sample in a study of T-cell reconstitution after alpha-beta-depleted transplantation in children. Construction of the TCRbeta library involved unique molecular identifiers. One entry per CDR3 protein results from TCRdb running MiXCR on the PCR reads. In the table there are around 700,000 distinct CDR3 sequences, around 13% of which are singletons. Sequences were derived from PBMCs, sampled before TCRalphabeta/CD19-depleted stem cell transplant. Source of these receptors: a girl aged 2 to 9 with congenital amegakaryocytic thrombocytopenia, due to receive a stem cell transplant.

V usage is TRBV27 and J usage is TRBJ2-2, with TRBD1 matching over 8 bases. The CDR3 extends over 15 amino acids. The trim removed 5 bases at V and 0 bases at J, leaving 2 bases unmatched. Germline loops: CDR1 MNHEY, CDR2 SMNVEV (reference sequence). The CDR3 DNA is TGTGCCAGCAGTAAGGGACAGGCGAACACCGGGGAGCTGTTTTTT. This sequence encodes CASSKGQANTGELFF.

A few counts support this clonotype. V is TRBV7-2 and J is TRBJ1-6; TRBD1 aligns across 8 bases. V trimming: 3 bases; J trimming: 8 bases; junction bases outside the gene matches: 3. This CDR3 region has 14 residues. Germline V gene data show CDR1 as SGHTA and CDR2 as FQGNSA. CDR3 amino acids: CASSFYRGDSPLHF. DNA for the CDR3: TGTGCCAGCAGCTTTTACAGGGGGGATTCACCCCTCCACTTT. The variable domain in full, with the rest retrieved from reference TRBV7-2 and TRBJ1-6, is GAGVSQSPSNKVTEKGKDVELRCDPISGHTALYWYRQSLGQGLEFLIYFQGNSAPDKSGLPSDRFSAERTGGSVSTLTIQRTQQEDSAVYLCASSFYRGDSPLHFGNGTRLTVT.

V usage is TRBV20-1 and J usage is TRBJ2-1, with TRBD2 identical over 10 bases. CDR3 length: 15 amino acids. Germline CDR1 reads DFQATT; CDR2 reads SNEGSKA (reference sequence). The trim removed 4 bases at V and 2 bases at J, leaving 5 bases unmatched. The chain's CDR3 is CSATSGRAPYNEQFF. Written as DNA, the CDR3 is TGCAGTGCTACGAGCGGGAGGGCCCCCTACAATGAGCAGTTCTTC.

This clonotype has just a few counts. This sequence joins TRBV30 and TRBJ2-7, with TRBD1 identical over 11 bases. The CDR3 runs to 15 residues. Germline-derived CDR1 and CDR2 are GTSNPN and SVGIG (reference sequence). V lost 3 bases and J lost 1; bases outside the gene matches: 5. The DNA of the CDR3 is TGTGCCTGGAGCCGGGACAGGGGGATGTCCTACGAGCAGTACTTC. It yields the protein CAWSRDRGMSYEQYF.

This clonotype has more than one count but fewer than ten. The chain is built from TRBV20-1 and TRBJ1-2; 7 positions match TRBD1. CDR1 and CDR2 from the germline V gene are DFQATT and SNEGSKA (reference sequence). The CDR3 runs 13 residues. V shed 2 bases and J 12 bases; nucleotides not matched to a gene: 12. As DNA, the CDR3 is TGCAGTGCTAGAAACGACAGGGTTTGGGGCGACACCTTC. Its translation: CSARNDRVWGDTF.

J is TRBJ2-2 and V is TRBV5-1; 7 bases match TRBD2. CDR1 is SGHRS and CDR2 is YFSETQ in the germline V gene. The CDR3 is made up of 17 amino acids. V shed 4 bases, J shed 1 base, and the junction held 10 bases outside the gene matches. The chain's CDR3 is CASSPMGGTKNTGELFF. For the CDR3, the DNA is TGCGCCAGCAGCCCCATGGGAGGGACTAAGAACACCGGGGAGCTGTTTTTT. Combining the CDR3 with reference TRBV5-1 and TRBJ2-2 gives the whole variable domain KAGVTQTPRYLIKTRGQQVTLSCSPISGHRSVSWYQQTPGQGLQFLFEYFSETQRNKGNFPGRFSGRQFSNSRSEMNVSTLELGDSALYLCASSPMGGTKNTGELFFGEGSRLTVL.

This clonotype was recorded at least ten times. The chain is built from TRBV7-7 and TRBJ2-7, with TRBD1 as a possible D gene (5 bases). Germline-derived CDR1 and CDR2 are SSHAT and FNYEAQ (reference sequence). There are 14 residues in the CDR3. With 4 bases removed from V and 4 bases from J, the gap between germline ends came to 14 bases. The CDR3: CASSSGPGAYEQYF. The CDR3 bases are TGTGCCAGCAGCTCAGGGCCTGGGGCATACGAGCAGTACTTC.

In this sample, this clonotype turned up many times. The gene calls are TRBV16 and TRBJ2-2; TRBD2 matches 11 bases. The germline V gene has CDR1 KGHSY and CDR2 FQNENV. There are 16 residues in the CDR3. V was pared by 6 bases and J by 0 bases, with 3 bases of the junction left unmatched. The CDR3 region has the DNA TGTGCCAGCAGTCAGGGACTAGCGGCGAACACCGGGGAGCTGTTTTTT. Translating it yields CASSQGLAANTGELFF. Looking up the rest from reference TRBV16 and TRBJ2-2 gives the full variable domain: GEEVAQTPKHLVRGEGQKAKLYCAPIKGHSYVFWYQQVLKNEFKFLISFQNENVFDETGMPKERFSAKCLPNSPCSLEIQATKLEDSAVYFCASSQGLAANTGELFFGEGSRLTVL.